These 29 T cell receptor beta chains share one sample of origin, sequenced in a study of T-cell memory formation after mild COVID-19. One entry per CDR3 protein results from TCRdb running MiXCR on the 5' RACE reads. The table has around 250,000 distinct CDR3 sequences, over 15% seen once. Source material: PBMCs or a T cell subset sorted from them (not recorded which). All receptors come from a man aged 18 to 35 who had mild COVID-19 (a few samples of this study predate the infection). Cell type and time point are not known.

This clonotype was detected ten times or more. This sequence joins TRBV24-1 and TRBJ2-2; TRBD1 aligns across 10 bases. In germline, CDR1 is KGHDR, CDR2 SFDVKD. The CDR3 is 13 amino acids. V dropped 9 bases and J dropped 3; count of bases not matched to a gene: 0. DNA of the CDR3: TGTGCCACCGGGACAGGGGACACCGGGGAGCTGTTTTTT. It specifies CATGTGDTGELFF.

This clonotype was found a few times. The V and J genes are TRBV28 and TRBJ1-6; TRBD1 aligns across 8 bases. The germline CDR1 and CDR2 sequences are MDHEN and SYDVKM. This CDR3 is 13 amino acids long. V was pared by 10 bases and J by 8 bases, with 7 bases of the junction left unmatched. CDR3 region: CATQGQGYSPLHF. The CDR3 bases are TGTGCCACACAAGGACAGGGCTATTCACCCCTCCACTTT.

The genes are TRBV28 and TRBJ2-7; the D gene is possibly TRBD2 (5 bases). The germline V gene has CDR1 MDHEN and CDR2 SYDVKM. Deletions cut 2 bases from V and 0 bases from J, with 14 bases between. The CDR3 consists of 16 residues. As DNA, the CDR3 is TGTGCCAGCAGTTTAGTAGGGAGAGGGAACTCCTACGAGCAGTACGTC. Translation gives CASSLVGRGNSYEQYV.

This clonotype appeared a few times. The rearrangement links TRBV6-4 to TRBJ2-5; 9 bases fit TRBD2. V shed 4 bases, J shed 5 bases, and the junction held 8 bases outside the gene matches. Germline V CDR1 and CDR2: MRHNA, SNTAGT. The CDR3 runs 15 residues. The CDR3 sequence: CASSVSGGPQETQYF. CDR3 DNA: TGTGCCAGCAGTGTCAGCGGGGGGCCGCAGGAGACCCAGTACTTC.

The chain is built from TRBV13 and TRBJ1-6, with TRBD1 identical over 8 bases. V gave up 5 bases and J gave up 8 bases; unmatched junction bases: 5. CDR1 and CDR2 (germline): PRHDT, FYEKMQ (reference sequence). The CDR3 is made up of 14 amino acids. This CDR3 is CASSLRGRYSPLHF. Written as DNA, the CDR3 is TGTGCCAGCAGCCTCAGGGGGCGTTATTCACCCCTCCACTTT. The full variable domain, rest sourced from reference TRBV13 and TRBJ1-6, is AAGVIQSPRHLIKEKRETATLKCYPIPRHDTVYWYQQGPGQDPQFLISFYEKMQSDKGSIPDRFSAQQFSDYHSELNMSSLELGDSALYFCASSLRGRYSPLHFGNGTRLTVT.

The chain employs TRBV28 and TRBJ2-1; 10 nucleotides align to TRBD2. Losses at the gene ends were 7 bases for V and 8 bases for J; bases not matched to a gene: 14. Germline V gene sequence: CDR1 MDHEN, CDR2 SYDVKM. This CDR3 has 16 amino acids. The CDR3: CASIGQALAGIHEQFF. CDR3 nucleotides: TGTGCCAGCATCGGACAGGCACTAGCGGGGATCCATGAGCAGTTCTTC. The variable domain in full, completed from reference TRBV28 and TRBJ2-1, reads DVKVTQSSRYLVKRTGEKVFLECVQDMDHENMFWYRQDPGLGLRLIYFSYDVKMKEKGDIPEGYSVSREKKERFSLILESASTNQTSMYLCASIGQALAGIHEQFFGPGTRLTVL.

This clonotype was recorded many times. J is TRBJ2-2 and V is TRBV5-1; a weak D match, TRBD2 (7 bases). The CDR3 extends over 16 amino acids. Trimming cost V 2 bases and J 0 bases, with 11 bases left between them. Germline CDR1 is SGHRS and CDR2 is YFSETQ. CDR3: CASSFGGGPNTGELFF. The CDR3 nucleotides are TGCGCCAGCAGCTTCGGCGGGGGCCCGAACACCGGGGAGCTGTTTTTT.

The CDR3 sequence is CASSQDLPQGAYEQYF. CDR3 nucleotide sequence: TGTGCCAGCAGCCAAGATCTCCCGCAGGGTGCCTACGAGCAGTACTTC. J is TRBJ2-7 and V is TRBV4-2; perhaps TRBD1 as D (5 bases). The CDR3 has 16 residues. Trimming pared 0 bases from V and 2 bases from J, leaving 14 bases between. CDR1 and CDR2 (germline): LGHNA, YNFKEQ.

This chain links TRBV21-1 with TRBJ2-7; the listed D gene, TRBD1, was not tested against the DNA. TRBV21-1 has pseudogene status. This CDR3 region has 17 residues. CDR3 sequence (DNA): TGTGCCAGCAGCCCGCGACAGGAAACTCTTAGACCCTACGAGCAGTACGTC. Translated, it gives CASSPRQETLRPYEQYV.

This clonotype was seen more than once but under ten times. This rearrangement joins TRBV7-9 to TRBJ1-2; TRBD1 aligns across 9 bases. Unmatched junction bases numbered 9, after V lost 5 bases and J lost 5 bases. This CDR3 comprises 15 residues. The germline V gene encodes CDR1 SEHNR and CDR2 FQNEAQ (reference sequence). For the CDR3, the DNA is TGTGCCAGCAGCCTTCACAGGGGGCAGGGGTATGGCTACACCTTC. Its translation: CASSLHRGQGYGYTF.

The table lists this clonotype with a few counts. This chain joins TRBV4-3 and TRBJ2-7; 7 positions match TRBD1. This CDR3 spans 14 amino acids. Germline V gene lookup returns CDR1 LGHNA and CDR2 YSLEER. After removal of 8 bases from V and 0 bases from J, the junction contained 7 bases not matched to a gene. CDR3: CASAPAGGSYEQYF. Here the CDR3 DNA reads TGCGCCAGCGCCCCGGCAGGGGGCTCCTACGAGCAGTACTTC.

This clonotype was found many times. V and J are TRBV5-1 and TRBJ2-5, with D maybe TRBD1 (5 bases). CDR1 and CDR2 from the germline V gene are SGHRS and YFSETQ. V was shortened by 2 bases and J by 3 bases, with 5 bases between the two germline ends. There are 12 residues in the CDR3. CDR3 region: CASSLGEETQYF. CDR3 nucleotide sequence: TGCGCCAGCAGCTTAGGGGAAGAGACCCAGTACTTC.

This clonotype has a handful of counts. The chain carries TRBV4-2 and TRBJ1-4; D remains ambiguous. V dropped 3 bases and J dropped 8 bases, with 19 bases sitting between them. CDR3 length: 16 residues. Germline V CDR1 and CDR2: LGHNA, YNFKEQ. Here the CDR3 DNA reads TGTGCCAGCAGCCAGGCGACCGGGGTTGGAGACGAAAAACTGTTTTTT. Its protein product is CASSQATGVGDEKLFF.

This clonotype was observed at least ten times. The V and J genes are TRBV5-1 and TRBJ1-6, with a possible D match to TRBD1 (5 bases). The germline gives CDR1 SGHRS, CDR2 YFSETQ. Trimming stripped 4 bases from V and 8 bases from J, with 16 bases between. This CDR3 region has 15 residues. The CDR3 is CASSPDAGRYSPLHF. CDR3 nucleotides: TGCGCCAGCAGCCCGGACGCAGGGAGGTATTCACCCCTCCACTTT.

V is TRBV6-5 and J is TRBJ1-1, with 9 bases identical to TRBD1. There are 13 residues in the CDR3. In germline, CDR1 is MNHEY, CDR2 SVGAGI. Unmatched junction bases numbered 4, after V lost 6 bases and J lost 5 bases. CDR3 protein: CASRQGARTEAFF. The CDR3 nucleotides are TGTGCCAGCAGACAGGGGGCGCGAACTGAAGCTTTCTTT.

In this sample, this clonotype turned up a few times. This sequence joins TRBV19 and TRBJ2-5, with D possibly matching TRBD1 (5 bases). Germline V lookup: CDR1 LNHDA, CDR2 SQIVND (reference sequence). V shed 10 bases and J shed 7 bases, with 16 bases lying between them. The CDR3 runs to 12 residues. The CDR3 nucleotides are TGTGCCACACGGGTGGGGCCGGGGACCCAGTACTTC. This translates into CATRVGPGTQYF.

This clonotype turned up a few times. A read error may produce the germline difference seen at one junction end. The V and J genes are TRBV4-3 and TRBJ1-2; 8 bases map to TRBD1. Germline V gene lookup returns CDR1 LGHNA and CDR2 YSLEER. CDR3 size: 13 residues. The CDR3 loop is CASSQDWQGACLF. For the CDR3, the DNA is TGCGCCAGCAGCCAAGATTGGCAGGGGGCATGCCTCTTC.

This clonotype has a count of ten or more. The CDR3 spells CSAPPAGVGSTDTQYF. The CDR3 DNA reads as TGCAGTGCCCCACCGGCCGGGGTGGGGAGCACAGATACGCAGTATTTT. The chain joins TRBV20-1 to TRBJ2-3; D perhaps matches TRBD2 (5 bases). The CDR3 loop spans 16 amino acids. V was cut by 6 bases and J by 0 bases, with 19 bases left in between. Germline CDR1 and CDR2: DFQATT and SNEGSKA (reference sequence).

This clonotype has a handful of counts. The V and J genes are TRBV7-2 and TRBJ2-5, with 7 positions matching TRBD1. CDR1 and CDR2 (germline): SGHTA, FQGNSA. The ends lost 0 bases at V and 5 bases at J; junction bases unmatched: 3. The CDR3 consists of 14 residues. The CDR3 here is CASSLATGAETQYF. The CDR3 nucleotides read TGTGCCAGCAGCTTAGCAACAGGGGCGGAGACCCAGTACTTC.

The chain carries TRBV7-2 and TRBJ1-2, with unresolved D. Germline CDR1 reads SGHTA; CDR2 reads FQGNSA. Trimming removed 3 bases at V and 2 bases at J, with 4 bases between. The CDR3 extends over 12 amino acids. CDR3 nucleotides: TGTGCCAGCAGCTTGAGGAACTATGGCTACACCTTC. Protein product: CASSLRNYGYTF.

This clonotype was seen once. This rearrangement joins TRBV7-8 to TRBJ1-4, with TRBD1 matching 10 bases. The germline gives CDR1 SGHVS, CDR2 FQNEAQ. Germline trimming cut 5 bases from V and 8 bases from J; bases unmatched to any gene: 11. CDR3 size: 16 residues. CDR3 sequence (DNA): TGTGCCAGCAGCCACGCTACCGGGACAGGGGAAGAAAAACTGTTTTTT. Amino acid sequence: CASSHATGTGEEKLFF.

The chain links TRBV12-3 or TRBV12-4 to TRBJ2-2; D unclear. The CDR3 has 12 amino acids. V lost 6 bases, J lost 2 bases, and 4 bases lay in between. The CDR3 reads CASRPNTGELFF. The CDR3 DNA follows: TGTGCCAGCAGGCCAAACACCGGGGAGCTGTTTTTT.

In this sample, this clonotype turned up a few times. V usage is TRBV20-1 and J usage is TRBJ2-3; TRBD2 aligns across 10 bases. J was trimmed by 2 bases and V by 4 bases; bases with no gene match: 6. The CDR3 extends over 15 amino acids. Looked up from germline, CDR1 is DFQATT and CDR2 is SNEGSKA (reference sequence). CDR3 sequence reads: CSATSGGGHTDTQYF. The CDR3 DNA reads TGCAGTGCTACTAGCGGGGGCGGACACACAGATACGCAGTATTTT.

The chain joins TRBV4-3 to TRBJ2-3, with TRBD2 matching over 7 bases. CDR3 length: 17 residues. Trimming took 0 bases from V and 7 from J; bases not matched to a gene: 13. CDR1 LGHNA and CDR2 YSLEER come from the germline V gene. The CDR3 bases are TGCGCCAGCAGCCAAGAGGGGAGCGGGGTCGGGTCATATACGCAGTATTTT. This gives the protein CASSQEGSGVGSYTQYF.

This clonotype was seen more than once but under ten times. The V gene is TRBV7-2, the J gene TRBJ2-2; D is ambiguous. With 1 base removed from V and 6 bases from J, the gap between germline ends came to 9 bases. Germline lookup yields CDR1 SGHTA and CDR2 FQGNSA. CDR3 size: 14 residues. This CDR3 reads CASSLGRFSGELFF. The CDR3 region has the DNA TGTGCCAGCAGCTTAGGCCGTTTTTCCGGGGAGCTGTTTTTT. Drawing the rest from reference TRBV7-2 and TRBJ2-2, the complete variable domain is GAGVSQSPSNKVTEKGKDVELRCDPISGHTALYWYRQSLGQGLEFLIYFQGNSAPDKSGLPSDRFSAERTGGSVSTLTIQRTQQEDSAVYLCASSLGRFSGELFFGEGSRLTVL.

This clonotype was recorded a few times. This rearrangement joins TRBV7-2 to TRBJ2-7, with D perhaps being TRBD1 or TRBD2 (5 bases each). This CDR3 has 13 residues. Germline values: CDR1 SGHTA, CDR2 FQGNSA. With 5 bases removed from V and 7 bases from J, the gap between germline ends came to 15 bases. The CDR3 sequence: CASSHLGTGEQYV. CDR3 bases: TGTGCCAGCAGCCATCTGGGGACGGGGGAGCAGTACGTC.

The chain is built from TRBV4-3 and TRBJ2-6; possibly TRBD1 for D (5 bases). Per germline, CDR1 LGHNA and CDR2 YSLEER. V was shortened by 0 bases and J by 1 base, with 16 bases between the two germline ends. This CDR3 comprises 19 residues. The CDR3 region is CASSQDLLGLESGANVLTF. The DNA for the CDR3 is TGCGCCAGCAGCCAAGACTTACTGGGGCTCGAGTCTGGGGCCAACGTCCTGACTTTC.

This clonotype turned up a few times. J is TRBJ2-3 and V is TRBV5-1; D not certain. V was shortened by 0 bases and J by 5 bases, with 10 bases between the two germline ends. In germline, CDR1 is SGHRS, CDR2 YFSETQ. CDR3 length equals 14 residues. CDR3 sequence (DNA): TGCGCCAGCAGCTTGGCCCTCACTCGAGATACGCAGTATTTT. This codes for CASSLALTRDTQYF.

Regarding this clonotype: One end of the junction does not line up with germline, which may come from a read error. The chain joins TRBV4-1 to TRBJ1-1, with a weak D call TRBD1 (6 bases). The CDR3 runs to 16 residues. Germline values: CDR1 MGHRA, CDR2 YSYEKL. The CDR3 is CASRQRGASGNTEAFF. The CDR3 DNA reads as TGCGCCAGCCGCCAGCGGGGGGCATCCGGGAACACTGAAGCTTTCTTT.